This paragraph covers one T cell receptor beta chain sequence. Its antigen is currently unknown. V shed 2 bases and J shed 6 bases, with 18 bases lying between them. CDR1 is SNHLY, CDR2 FYNNEI, per germline. The length of the CDR3 is 16 residues. These data originate in a study of radiotherapy plus CTLA-4 blockade in lung cancer. On the study more broadly: Objective responses emerged in over 15% of patients, and roughly 28% attained disease control.

Sequencing used immunoSEQ multiplex PCR; TCRdb keeps in-frame clones, though not all of them. The table shows more than 40,000 clones, with approximately 79% occurring only once. Whole-study results and caveats: TCR clones of tumor origin grew in blood after radiotherapy plus ipilimumab.

This sequence was found in a human donor with non-small cell lung cancer who had stable disease on radiotherapy plus ipilimumab. The J gene is TRBJ2-3, the V gene TRBV2, with unresolved D. The sample here was peripheral blood, taken from a patient treated with radiotherapy plus ipilimumab. Here the CDR3 DNA reads TGTGCCAGCAGTGAAATTTCCCCATCAGTAGCTGATACGCAGTATTTT. It specifies CASSEISPSVADTQYF.